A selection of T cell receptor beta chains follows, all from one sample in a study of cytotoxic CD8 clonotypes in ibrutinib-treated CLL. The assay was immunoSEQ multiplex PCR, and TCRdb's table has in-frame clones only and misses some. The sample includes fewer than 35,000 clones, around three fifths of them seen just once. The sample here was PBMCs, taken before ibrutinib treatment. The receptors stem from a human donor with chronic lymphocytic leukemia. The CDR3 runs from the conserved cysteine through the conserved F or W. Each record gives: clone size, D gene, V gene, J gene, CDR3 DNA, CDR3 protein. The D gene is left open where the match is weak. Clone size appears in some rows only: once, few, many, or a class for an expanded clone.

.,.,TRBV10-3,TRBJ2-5,TGTGCCATCAGTGAGTCAGAGGGTACCGAGACCCAGTACTTC,CAISESEGTETQYF
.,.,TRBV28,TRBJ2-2,TGTGCCAGCGGCCTTCTAACCGGGGAGCTGTTTTTT,CASGLLTGELFF
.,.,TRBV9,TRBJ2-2,TGTGCCAGCAGCGTAGTCCCAGAGCCCGGGGAGCTGTTTTTT,CASSVVPEPGELFF
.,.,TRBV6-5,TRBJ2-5,TGTGCCAGCAGTTACACCGTGCGGGAGACCCAGTACTTC,CASSYTVRETQYF
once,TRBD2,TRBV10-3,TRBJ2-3,TGTGCCATCAGTGATTCCTTGTTAAGGAGGGAGGGCCTAGATACGCAGTATTTT,CAISDSLLRREGLDTQYF
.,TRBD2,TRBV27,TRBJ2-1,TGTGCCAGCAGTCCAGTGGGACTAGCGGGCCTTTATGAGCAGTTCTTC,CASSPVGLAGLYEQFF
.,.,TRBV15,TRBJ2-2,TGTGCCACCAGCACTGAGTTTGGCGGGGAGCTGTTTTTT,CATSTEFGGELFF
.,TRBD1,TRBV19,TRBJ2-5,TGTGCCAGTAGTATGTGGAGCCGGGACAGGGGGCTTGAGACCCAGTACTTC,CASSMWSRDRGLETQYF
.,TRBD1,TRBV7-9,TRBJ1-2,TGTGCCAGCAGCCAGGGGGTTTCTGGCTACACCTTC,CASSQGVSGYTF
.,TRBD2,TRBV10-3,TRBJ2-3,TGTGCCGCCCAGGGGCGGGGGGTGAATACGCAGTATTTT,CAAQGRGVNTQYF
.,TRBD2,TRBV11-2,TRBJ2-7,TGTGCCAGCAGCCCCGGGACTAGCGGGATCTACGAGCAGTACTTC,CASSPGTSGIYEQYF
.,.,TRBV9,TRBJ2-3,TGTGCCAGTGGGGGGGCAAGCACAGATACGCAGTATTTT,CASGGASTDTQYF
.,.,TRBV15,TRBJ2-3,TGTGCCACCAGCACATCCCGGGGGGCGGGGTCTATTCGAGATACGCAGTATTTT,CATSTSRGAGSIRDTQYF
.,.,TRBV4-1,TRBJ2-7,TGCGCCAGCAGCCAAGGGGCCCGCCCGTCCTACGAGCAGTACTTC,CASSQGARPSYEQYF
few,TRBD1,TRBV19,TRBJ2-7,TGTGCCAGTAGTCCGGGCCACAGGGGGAGCTACGAGCAGTACTTC,CASSPGHRGSYEQYF
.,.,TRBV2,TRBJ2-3,TGTGCCAGCAGAGAGTCTGGTACGCAGTATTTT,CASRESGTQYF
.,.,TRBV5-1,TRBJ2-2,TGCGCCAGCAGCAGGGACAAGCAGAACACCGGGGAGCTGTTTTTT,CASSRDKQNTGELFF
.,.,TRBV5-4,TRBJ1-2,TGTGCCAGCAGCTTGAAGGGGACTCTGCGGATTAACTATGGCTACACCTTC,CASSLKGTLRINYGYTF
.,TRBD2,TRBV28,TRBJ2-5,TGTGCCAGCAGTTTGGGTCTAGCGGGAGCCCTGTTGACCCAGTACTTC,CASSLGLAGALLTQYF
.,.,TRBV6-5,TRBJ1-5,TGTGCCAGCAGTTACTCGCCCGGGGGAGTCAATCAGCCCCAGCATTTT,CASSYSPGGVNQPQHF
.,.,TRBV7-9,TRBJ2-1,TGTGCCAGCAGCCGAGATTGGGGGGAGCCGGGCAATGAGCAGTTCTTC,CASSRDWGEPGNEQFF
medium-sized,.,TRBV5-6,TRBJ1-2,TGTGCCAGCAGCTTGGACAACTACTATGGCTACACCTTC,CASSLDNYYGYTF
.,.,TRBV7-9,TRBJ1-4,TGTGCCAGCAGCTTCACGGCTGGTGAAAAACTGTTTTTT,CASSFTAGEKLFF
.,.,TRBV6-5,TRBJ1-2,TGTGCCAGCAGTTACTCGTTTCAAGGGACAAACTATGGCTACACCTTC,CASSYSFQGTNYGYTF
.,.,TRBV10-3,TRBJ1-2,TGTGCCATCAGTGGGGGGAGGAACTATGGCTACACCTTC,CAISGGRNYGYTF
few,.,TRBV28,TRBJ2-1,TGTGCCAGCAGTCCCGGGATTGGTGAGCAGTTCTTC,CASSPGIGEQFF
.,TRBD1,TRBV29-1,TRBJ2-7,TGCAGCGCTCGACAGGGGAGCTCCTACGAGCAGTACTTC,CSARQGSSYEQYF
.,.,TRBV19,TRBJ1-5,TGTGCCAGTAGGCAGGGTCAGCCCCAGCATTTT,CASRQGQPQHF
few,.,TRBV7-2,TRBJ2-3,TGTGCCAGCAGCTTAGTACTACCCGCGGGTACGCAGTATTTT,CASSLVLPAGTQYF
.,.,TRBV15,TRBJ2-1,TGTGCCACCAGCAGAGATGTACAGGGTCTTTACAATGAGCAGTTCTTC,CATSRDVQGLYNEQFF
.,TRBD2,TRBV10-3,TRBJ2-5,TGTGCCATCAGTGAGACTAGCGGGGGCCGGGCCCAGTACTTC,CAISETSGGRAQYF
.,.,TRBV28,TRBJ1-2,TGTGCCAGCCGACTCCGCACAGGGACTTACTATGGCTACACCTTC,CASRLRTGTYYGYTF
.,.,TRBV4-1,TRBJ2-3,TGCGCCAGCGGTCACTCGGGAGTCCTTCAGACAGATACGCAGTATTTT,CASGHSGVLQTDTQYF
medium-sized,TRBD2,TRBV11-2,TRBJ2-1,TGTGCCAGCAGCTTAGCTCGCGGGGGTACCTACAATGAGCAGTTCTTC,CASSLARGGTYNEQFF
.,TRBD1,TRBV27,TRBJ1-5,TGTGCCAGCAGTTGGGGACAGGGATATAGCAATCAGCCCCAGCATTTT,CASSWGQGYSNQPQHF
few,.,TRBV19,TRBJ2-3,TGTGCCAGTAGTACCGATTATTACACAGATACGCAGTATTTT,CASSTDYYTDTQYF
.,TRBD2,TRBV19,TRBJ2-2,TGTGCCAGTAGTTTCGTGCGGGAGACGAACACCGGGGAGCTGTTTTTT,CASSFVRETNTGELFF
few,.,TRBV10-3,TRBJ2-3,TGTGCCATCAGATCGGGGTGGGACACAGATACGCAGTATTTT,CAIRSGWDTDTQYF
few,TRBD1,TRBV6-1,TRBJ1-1,TGTGCCAGCAGTGCACACTCAGGGGGCCGGAACACTGAAGCTTTCTTT,CASSAHSGGRNTEAFF
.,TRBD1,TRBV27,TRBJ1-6,TGTGCCAGCAGTTTATCGGGGCAGGGGGTTTCACCCCTCCACTTT,CASSLSGQGVSPLHF
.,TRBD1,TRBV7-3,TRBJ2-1,TGTGCCAGCAGCTTAGGGGACAGCTCCTACAATGAGCAGTTCTTC,CASSLGDSSYNEQFF
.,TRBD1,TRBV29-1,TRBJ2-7,TGCAGCGCTACCCCCCGGGACAGGGGGAATCACGAGCAGTACTTC,CSATPRDRGNHEQYF
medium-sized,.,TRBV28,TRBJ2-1,TGTGCCAGCAGTTCTAGGCAGGCCTACAATGAGCAGTTCTTC,CASSSRQAYNEQFF
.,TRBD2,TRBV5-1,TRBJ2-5,TGCGCCAGCAGCTTGGTAGCGGGAGGGCCGAGAGAGACCCAGTACTTC,CASSLVAGGPRETQYF
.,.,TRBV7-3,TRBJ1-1,TGTGCCAGCAGCTTAAAAGACTCCACTGAAGCTTTCTTT,CASSLKDSTEAFF
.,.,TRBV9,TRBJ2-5,TGTGCCAGCAGCGTCCCAGGACCTCCAGAGACCCAGTACTTC,CASSVPGPPETQYF
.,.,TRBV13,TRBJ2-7,TGTGCCAGCAGCTTATCAGAGGCCTACGAGCAGTACTTC,CASSLSEAYEQYF
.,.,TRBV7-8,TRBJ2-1,TGTGCCAGCAGCTTAGCGGTAGCGGCGGTTGAGCAGTTCTTC,CASSLAVAAVEQFF
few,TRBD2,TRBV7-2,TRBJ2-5,TGTGCCAGCAGCTTAGCGTGGGCGGGGGGTTTTGAGACCCAGTACTTC,CASSLAWAGGFETQYF
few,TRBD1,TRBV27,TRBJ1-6,TGTGCCAGCAGGGGAGGGGGCCGCGCACCCCTCCACTTT,CASRGGGRAPLHF
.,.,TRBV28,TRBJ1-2,TGTGCCAGCAGTTCGCCCAGAGTCCCCGCGACCCATAATGGCTACACCTTC,CASSSPRVPATHNGYTF
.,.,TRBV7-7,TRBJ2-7,TGTGCCAGCAGCCCTCTGTTAGGGGGTCCGCAGTACTTC,CASSPLLGGPQYF
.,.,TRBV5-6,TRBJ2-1,TGTGCCAGCAGCTTGGGGGCAGGGCAGTTCTTC,CASSLGAGQFF
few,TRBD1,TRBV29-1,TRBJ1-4,TGCAGCGCTCAGACAGGGGCTAATGAAAAACTGTTTTTT,CSAQTGANEKLFF